The rows below give T cell receptor beta chains drawn from one sample of a study of beta chain features in type 1 diabetes. Clones were sequenced by immunoSEQ multiplex PCR, and TCRdb holds only the in-frame ones, with some missing. The sample has over 700,000 clones; 17% are singletons. Sequencing was carried out using naive CD4+ T cells from blood. The receptors here all came from a woman under 30 in good health. Both conserved end residues are trimmed from each CDR3. Clone size is given for some rows only: seen once, a few or many times, or a class if the clone is expanded.

CDR3 protein: ASSSYQETQY
V gene: TRBV2
J gene: TRBJ2-5
clone size: NA

CDR3 protein: ASSEKSGRAFYEQY
V gene: TRBV21-1
J gene: TRBJ2-7
clone size: many

CDR3 protein: ASTAGGRTDTQY
V gene: TRBV6-6
J gene: TRBJ2-3
clone size: few

CDR3 protein: ATSRDRGQVPEQY
V gene: TRBV15
J gene: TRBJ2-7
clone size: NA

CDR3 protein: ASSPGLAAYNEQF
V gene: TRBV11-2
J gene: TRBJ2-1
clone size: few

CDR3 protein: ASSAGGRQY
V gene: TRBV9
J gene: TRBJ2-3
clone size: NA

CDR3 protein: ASSPSLGHPYGYT
V gene: TRBV7-9
J gene: TRBJ1-2
clone size: NA

CDR3 protein: ASTIFSGNSNYEQF
V gene: TRBV28
J gene: TRBJ2-1
clone size: few

CDR3 protein: ASSLVSGYGYT
V gene: TRBV5-1
J gene: TRBJ1-2
clone size: NA

CDR3 protein: ASSSPDTQH
V gene: TRBV11-3
J gene: NA
clone size: NA

CDR3 protein: ASTRGQFTDTQY
V gene: TRBV6-1
J gene: TRBJ2-3
clone size: few

CDR3 protein: ASSHGLSGTPLL
V gene: TRBV4-2
J gene: TRBJ2-4
clone size: few

CDR3 protein: ASSFEVTDTQY
V gene: TRBV11-3
J gene: TRBJ2-3
clone size: few

CDR3 protein: ASSQDLVQTQY
V gene: TRBV4-3
J gene: TRBJ2-5
clone size: NA

CDR3 protein: SVEATTDTQY
V gene: TRBV29-1
J gene: TRBJ2-3
clone size: few

CDR3 protein: ASSLTSGGSYEQY
V gene: TRBV7-6
J gene: TRBJ2-7
clone size: NA

CDR3 protein: ASSPLSLNEQY
V gene: TRBV18
J gene: TRBJ2-7
clone size: NA

CDR3 protein: SVEVSGRSGGEQF
V gene: TRBV29-1
J gene: TRBJ2-1
clone size: NA

CDR3 protein: ASSLASPGQETQY
V gene: TRBV5-1
J gene: TRBJ2-5
clone size: few

CDR3 protein: AKFRDRDSNQPQH
V gene: TRBV27
J gene: TRBJ1-5
clone size: NA

CDR3 protein: ASSTGLAGGPTEQF
V gene: TRBV13
J gene: TRBJ2-1
clone size: NA

CDR3 protein: ASSTPGQMYQETQY
V gene: TRBV19
J gene: TRBJ2-5
clone size: NA

CDR3 protein: SASSQF
V gene: TRBV20-1
J gene: TRBJ2-1
clone size: few

CDR3 protein: ASSYSASGSNEQF
V gene: TRBV6-6
J gene: TRBJ2-1
clone size: once

CDR3 protein: ASSQEWRGGAQY
V gene: TRBV4-3
J gene: TRBJ2-3
clone size: few

CDR3 protein: ASSLDDRNYGYT
V gene: TRBV23-1
J gene: TRBJ1-2
clone size: NA

CDR3 protein: ASSLSDPNYGYT
V gene: TRBV5-1
J gene: TRBJ1-2
clone size: few

CDR3 protein: ASSSRDTQY
V gene: TRBV28
J gene: TRBJ2-3
clone size: NA

CDR3 protein: ASSLGRDTTEAF
V gene: TRBV5-4
J gene: TRBJ1-1
clone size: NA

CDR3 protein: ASSVGQLAGEDEQF
V gene: TRBV7-9
J gene: TRBJ2-1
clone size: few

CDR3 protein: ASSYSGGPGELF
V gene: TRBV6-6
J gene: TRBJ2-2
clone size: few

CDR3 protein: ASTPGVAYEQY
V gene: TRBV7-2
J gene: TRBJ2-7
clone size: NA

CDR3 protein: ASSDGGQGHYGYT
V gene: TRBV6-1
J gene: TRBJ1-2
clone size: NA

CDR3 protein: ASSSLSGASTDTQY
V gene: TRBV28
J gene: TRBJ2-3
clone size: few

CDR3 protein: ASSPGGDQPQH
V gene: TRBV18
J gene: TRBJ1-5
clone size: NA

CDR3 protein: ASSLQLSGANVLT
V gene: TRBV5-4
J gene: TRBJ2-6
clone size: NA

CDR3 protein: ASTAGRTSTDTQY
V gene: TRBV19
J gene: TRBJ2-3
clone size: NA

CDR3 protein: SVEEVSGAGEQY
V gene: TRBV29-1
J gene: TRBJ2-7
clone size: few

CDR3 protein: ASRPWDRKNTEAF
V gene: TRBV6-1
J gene: TRBJ1-1
clone size: NA

CDR3 protein: ASSLYGEQY
V gene: TRBV7-6
J gene: TRBJ2-7
clone size: few

CDR3 protein: ASSVGGARDTEAF
V gene: TRBV9
J gene: TRBJ1-1
clone size: NA

CDR3 protein: ASRRAGGTAYGYT
V gene: TRBV27
J gene: TRBJ1-2
clone size: NA

CDR3 protein: ASTIGVNTEAF
V gene: TRBV5-1
J gene: TRBJ1-1
clone size: few

CDR3 protein: ASRRQHYEQY
V gene: TRBV28
J gene: TRBJ2-7
clone size: few

CDR3 protein: AISDPDRGDEKLF
V gene: TRBV10-3
J gene: TRBJ1-4
clone size: many

CDR3 protein: ASSRGLRDGRGNEQF
V gene: TRBV11-3
J gene: TRBJ2-1
clone size: once

CDR3 protein: ASSQVRGTGDGYT
V gene: TRBV14
J gene: TRBJ1-2
clone size: few

CDR3 protein: ASSLALRRAGKDTQY
V gene: TRBV7-2
J gene: TRBJ2-3
clone size: NA

CDR3 protein: SVEIQLAGVGEQY
V gene: TRBV29-1
J gene: TRBJ2-7
clone size: NA

CDR3 protein: ASSLAQGASGYT
V gene: TRBV28
J gene: TRBJ1-2
clone size: few

CDR3 protein: ASSSGQTLYEQY
V gene: TRBV28
J gene: TRBJ2-7
clone size: few

CDR3 protein: ASSHTYDRPETQY
V gene: TRBV6-5
J gene: TRBJ2-5
clone size: once